The source of this T cell receptor beta chain is a study of CD4 T cells in relation to SARS-CoV-2 and coronaviruses. Repertoires were generated with immunoSEQ multiplex PCR, while TCRdb's copy carries only in-frame clones and drops some. The sample lists fewer than 25,000 clones; over 70% were seen once. V lost 8 bases to trimming and J lost 5 bases; unmatched junction nucleotides: 9. The CDR3 spans 15 residues. The germline V gene encodes CDR1 GTSNPN and CDR2 SVGIG (reference sequence). Unexposed donor CD4+ T cells date from about 2011-2019, before the COVID-19 pandemic. CD4+ T cells were isolated from the cells after more than nine days of culture. A note on this clone: Its cognate antigen is unknown.

V and J are TRBV30 and TRBJ2-2; TRBD1 matches at 12 bases. This TCR was recovered from a human donor in good health. The sequenced sample consisted of CD4+ T cells from PBMCs, cultured in vitro. Written as DNA, the CDR3 is TGTGCCCGGAATCCGGGACAGGGGGCGACCGGGGAGCTGTTTTTT. This gives the protein CARNPGQGATGELFF.